What follows describes a single T cell receptor (beta chain). No antigen is known for it. PCR employed 60 Vbeta and 13 Jbeta primers. The method was immunoSEQ multiplex PCR; TCRdb's version includes in-frame clones alone and lacks a portion of them. The sample has some 190,000 clones, about 83% seen once. These data belong to a study of cytomegalovirus exposure and HLA in healthy donors. CDR1 is SGHVS and CDR2 is FNYEAQ in the germline V gene. The junction had 2 bases not matched to a gene; V was cut back by 0 bases and J by 4 bases. CDR3 length equals 15 residues. Whole-study findings and limits: Association of a missense DCLRE1C variant with TCR beta V- and J-gene trimming was reported in a later analysis. Excluded: some indistinguishable V segments such as TRBV6-2 and TRBV6-3.

V gene TRBV7-6 combines with J gene TRBJ2-7; 11 bases align to TRBD1. The receptor was derived from a female donor in good health and CMV-seronegative. Sequenced input: PBMCs. CDR3: CASSLADRGQYEQYF. CDR3 DNA: TGTGCCAGCAGCTTAGCGGACAGGGGGCAATACGAGCAGTACTTC.